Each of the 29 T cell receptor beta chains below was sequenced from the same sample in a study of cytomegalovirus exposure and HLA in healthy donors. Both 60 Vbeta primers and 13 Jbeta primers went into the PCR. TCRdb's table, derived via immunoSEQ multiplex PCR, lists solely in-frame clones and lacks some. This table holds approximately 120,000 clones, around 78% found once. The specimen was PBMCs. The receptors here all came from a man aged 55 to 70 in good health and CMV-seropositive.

CDR3 coding DNA: TGTGCCAGCAGTTCGGTAACAGGGGCGGGTTGGGAGACCCAGTACTTC. It is translated as CASSSVTGAGWETQYF. This chain links TRBV27 with TRBJ2-5, with 7 bases lining up with TRBD1. V shed 4 bases and J 5 bases; nucleotides not matched to a gene: 13. There are 16 residues in the CDR3. The germline V gene has CDR1 MNHEY and CDR2 SMNVEV (reference sequence).

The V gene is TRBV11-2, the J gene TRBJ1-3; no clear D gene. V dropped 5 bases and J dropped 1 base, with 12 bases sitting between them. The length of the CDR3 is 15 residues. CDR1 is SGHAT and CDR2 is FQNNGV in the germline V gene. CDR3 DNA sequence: TGTGCCAGCAGCCAAGCACGAGTATCTGGAAACACCATATATTTT. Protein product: CASSQARVSGNTIYF.

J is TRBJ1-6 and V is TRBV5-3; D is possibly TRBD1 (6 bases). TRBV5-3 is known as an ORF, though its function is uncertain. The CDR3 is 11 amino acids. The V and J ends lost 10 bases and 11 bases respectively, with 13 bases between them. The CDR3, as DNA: TGTGCCGGCAGGGGTTGGCCACCCCTCCACTTT. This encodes CAGRGWPPLHF.

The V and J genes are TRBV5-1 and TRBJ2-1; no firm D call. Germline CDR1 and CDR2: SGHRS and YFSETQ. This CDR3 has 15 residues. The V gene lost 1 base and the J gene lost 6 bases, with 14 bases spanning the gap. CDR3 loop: CASSLTQWLSNEQFF. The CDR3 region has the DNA TGCGCCAGCAGCTTGACCCAATGGCTTTCCAATGAGCAGTTCTTC.

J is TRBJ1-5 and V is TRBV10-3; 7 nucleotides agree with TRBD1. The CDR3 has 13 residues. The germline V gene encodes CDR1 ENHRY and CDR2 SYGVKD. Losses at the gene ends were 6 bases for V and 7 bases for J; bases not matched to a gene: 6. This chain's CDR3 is CAISGQEGQPQHF. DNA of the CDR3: TGTGCCATCAGCGGACAGGAGGGGCAGCCCCAGCATTTT.

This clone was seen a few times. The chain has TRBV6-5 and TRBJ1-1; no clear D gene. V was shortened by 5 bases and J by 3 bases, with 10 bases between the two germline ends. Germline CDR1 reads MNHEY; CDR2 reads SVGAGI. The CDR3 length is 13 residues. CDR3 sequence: CASSKRRDTEAFF. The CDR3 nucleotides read TGTGCCAGCAGTAAGAGACGGGACACTGAAGCTTTCTTT.

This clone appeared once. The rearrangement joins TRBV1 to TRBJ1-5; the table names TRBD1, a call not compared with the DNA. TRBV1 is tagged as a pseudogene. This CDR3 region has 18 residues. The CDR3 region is CTSSRAMGAGQSNQPQHF. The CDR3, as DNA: TGCACCAGCAGCCGAGCGATGGGGGCGGGACAGAGCAATCAGCCCCAGCATTTT.

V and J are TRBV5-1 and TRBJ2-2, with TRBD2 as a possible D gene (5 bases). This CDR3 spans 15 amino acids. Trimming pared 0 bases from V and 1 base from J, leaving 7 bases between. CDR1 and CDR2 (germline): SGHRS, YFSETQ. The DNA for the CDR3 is TGCGCCAGCAGCTTGGCTGGAGGGAACACCGGGGAGCTGTTTTTT. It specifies CASSLAGGNTGELFF.

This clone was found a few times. CDR3: CASSSTINTGELFF. CDR3 DNA: TGTGCCAGCAGTTCGACTATAAACACCGGGGAGCTGTTTTTT. The J gene is TRBJ2-2, the V gene TRBV27, with D possibly being TRBD2 (5 bases). Germline-derived CDR1 and CDR2 are MNHEY and SMNVEV (reference sequence). V lost 4 bases and J lost 2, with 8 bases in between. This CDR3 contains 14 residues.

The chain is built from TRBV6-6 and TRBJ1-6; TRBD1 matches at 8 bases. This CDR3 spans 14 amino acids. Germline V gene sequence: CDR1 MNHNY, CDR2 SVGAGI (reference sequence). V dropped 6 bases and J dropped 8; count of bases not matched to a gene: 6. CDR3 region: CASRQGDRDSPLHF. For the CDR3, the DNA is TGTGCCAGCAGACAGGGGGATCGGGATTCACCCCTCCACTTT.

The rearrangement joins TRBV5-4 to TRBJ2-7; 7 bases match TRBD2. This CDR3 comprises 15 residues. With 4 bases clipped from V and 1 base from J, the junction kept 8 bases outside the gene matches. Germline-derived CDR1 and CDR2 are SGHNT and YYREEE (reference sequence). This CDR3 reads CASSILGGESYEQYF. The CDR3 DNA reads TGTGCCAGCAGCATCCTTGGGGGGGAATCCTACGAGCAGTACTTC.

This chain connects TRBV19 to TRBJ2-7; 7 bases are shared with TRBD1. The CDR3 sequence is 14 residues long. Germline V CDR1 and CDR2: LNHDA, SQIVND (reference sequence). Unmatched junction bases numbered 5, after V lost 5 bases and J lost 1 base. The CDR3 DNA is TGTGCCAGTAGTCCCCGACAGGGATCCTACGAGCAGTACTTC. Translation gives CASSPRQGSYEQYF.

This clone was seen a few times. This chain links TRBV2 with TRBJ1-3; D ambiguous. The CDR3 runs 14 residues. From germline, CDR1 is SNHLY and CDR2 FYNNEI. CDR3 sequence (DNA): TGTGCGAGCGGGCAACAGACAACTGGAAACACCATATATTTT. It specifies CASGQQTTGNTIYF.

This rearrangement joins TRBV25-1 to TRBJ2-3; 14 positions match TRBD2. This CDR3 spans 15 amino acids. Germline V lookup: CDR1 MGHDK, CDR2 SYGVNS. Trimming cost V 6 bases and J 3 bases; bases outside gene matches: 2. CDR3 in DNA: TGTGCCAGCAGGACTAGCGGGGGGGCGACAGATACGCAGTATTTT. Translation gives CASRTSGGATDTQYF. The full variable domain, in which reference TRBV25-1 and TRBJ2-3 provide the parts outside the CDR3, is EADIYQTPRYLVIGTGKKITLECSQTMGHDKMYWYQQDPGMELHLIHYSYGVNSTEKGDLSSESTVSRIRTEHFPLTLESARPSHTSQYLCASRTSGGATDTQYFGPGTRLTVL.

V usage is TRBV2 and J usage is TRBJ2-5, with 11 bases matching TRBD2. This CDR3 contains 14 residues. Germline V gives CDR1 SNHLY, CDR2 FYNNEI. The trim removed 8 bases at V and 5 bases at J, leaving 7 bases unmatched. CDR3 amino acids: CASAPGLAVETQYF. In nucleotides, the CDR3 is TGTGCCAGCGCGCCGGGACTAGCGGTGGAGACCCAGTACTTC.

CDR3: CASSLNGGQGAEAFF. In DNA form, the CDR3 reads TGTGCCAGCAGCTTAAACGGCGGACAGGGCGCTGAAGCTTTCTTT. The rearrangement uses TRBV7-3 and TRBJ1-1; TRBD1 agrees at 8 bases. The CDR3 runs to 15 residues. With V trimmed by 1 base and J by 6 bases, 7 bases remained unmatched. Germline V gives CDR1 SGHTA, CDR2 FQGTGA.

The CDR3 spells CASSTGTQSHTEAFF. The CDR3 nucleotides read TGTGCCAGCTCAACAGGGACACAGTCCCACACTGAAGCTTTCTTT. The rearrangement links TRBV18 to TRBJ1-1; maybe TRBD1 (6 bases). Germline loops: CDR1 KGHSH, CDR2 LQKENI. CDR3 size: 15 residues. Trimming removed 5 bases from V and 3 bases from J, with 16 bases in between.

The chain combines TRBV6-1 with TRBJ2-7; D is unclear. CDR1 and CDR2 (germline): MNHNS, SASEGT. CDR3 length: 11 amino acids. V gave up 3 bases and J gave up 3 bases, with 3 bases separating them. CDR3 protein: CASSEYYEQYF. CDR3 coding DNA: TGTGCCAGCAGTGAGTACTACGAGCAGTACTTC.

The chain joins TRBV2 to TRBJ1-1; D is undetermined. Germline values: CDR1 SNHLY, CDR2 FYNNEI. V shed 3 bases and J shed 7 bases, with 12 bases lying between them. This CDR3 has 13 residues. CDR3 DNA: TGTGCCAGCAGTGACGCGGGAGGAGGTGAAGCTTTCTTT. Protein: CASSDAGGGEAFF.

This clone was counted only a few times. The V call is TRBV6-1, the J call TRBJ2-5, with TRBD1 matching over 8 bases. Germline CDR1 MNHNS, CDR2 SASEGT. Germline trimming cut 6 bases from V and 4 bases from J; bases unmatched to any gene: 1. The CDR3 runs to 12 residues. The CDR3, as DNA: TGTGCCAGCAGAACAGGGGGAGAGACCCAGTACTTC. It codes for CASRTGGETQYF.

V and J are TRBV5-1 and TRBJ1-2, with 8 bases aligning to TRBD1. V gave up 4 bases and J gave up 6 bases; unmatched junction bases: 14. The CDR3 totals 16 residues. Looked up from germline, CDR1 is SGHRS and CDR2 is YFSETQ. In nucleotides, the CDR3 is TGCGCCAGCAGCCTTAGCTCCGGGACAGGTCGAAATGGCTACACCTTC. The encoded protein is CASSLSSGTGRNGYTF.

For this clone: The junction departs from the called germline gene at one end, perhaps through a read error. The CDR3 DNA is TGTGCCAGCACTTTATTGTCGGGGGGCGATGGCTACACCTTC. This codes for CASTLLSGGDGYTF. V usage is TRBV27 and J usage is TRBJ1-2; tentatively, D is TRBD1 (6 bases). The CDR3 spans 14 residues. CDR1 and CDR2 (germline): MNHEY, SMNVEV (reference sequence).

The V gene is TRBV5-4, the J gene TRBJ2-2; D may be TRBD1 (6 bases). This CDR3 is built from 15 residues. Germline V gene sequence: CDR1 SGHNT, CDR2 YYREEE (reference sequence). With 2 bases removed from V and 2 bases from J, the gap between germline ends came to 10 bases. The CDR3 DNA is TGTGCCAGCAGCTTACAACAGGGCAACACCGGGGAGCTGTTTTTT. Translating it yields CASSLQQGNTGELFF. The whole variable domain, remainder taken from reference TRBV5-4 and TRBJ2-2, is ETGVTQSPTHLIKTRGQQVTLRCSSQSGHNTVSWYQQALGQGPQFIFQYYREEENGRGNFPPRFSGLQFPNYSSELNVNALELDDSALYLCASSLQQGNTGELFFGEGSRLTVL.

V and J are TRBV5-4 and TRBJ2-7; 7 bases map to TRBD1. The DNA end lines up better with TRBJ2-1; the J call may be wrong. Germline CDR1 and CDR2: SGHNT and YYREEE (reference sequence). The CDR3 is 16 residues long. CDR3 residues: CASSLGQLSRGNEQFF. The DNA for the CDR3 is TGTGCCAGCAGCTTGGGACAGCTAAGCAGGGGGAATGAGCAGTTCTTC.

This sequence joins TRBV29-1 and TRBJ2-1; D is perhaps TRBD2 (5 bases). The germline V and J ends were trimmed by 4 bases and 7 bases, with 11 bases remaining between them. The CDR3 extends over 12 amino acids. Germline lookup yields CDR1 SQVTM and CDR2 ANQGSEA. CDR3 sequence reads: CSVVSGVNEQFF. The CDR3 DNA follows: TGCAGCGTTGTATCCGGGGTGAATGAGCAGTTCTTC.

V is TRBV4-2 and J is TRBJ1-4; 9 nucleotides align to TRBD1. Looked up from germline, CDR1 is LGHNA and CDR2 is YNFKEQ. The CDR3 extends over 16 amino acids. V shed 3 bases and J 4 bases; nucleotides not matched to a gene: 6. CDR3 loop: CASSHRTGGFNEKLFF. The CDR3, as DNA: TGTGCCAGCAGCCACAGAACAGGGGGCTTTAATGAAAAACTGTTTTTT.

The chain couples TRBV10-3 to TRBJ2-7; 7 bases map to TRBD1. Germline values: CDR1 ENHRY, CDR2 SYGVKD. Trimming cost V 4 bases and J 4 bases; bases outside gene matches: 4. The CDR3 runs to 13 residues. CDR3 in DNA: TGTGCCATCAGTGGAGGGGACAGTTACGAGCAGTACTTC. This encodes CAISGGDSYEQYF.

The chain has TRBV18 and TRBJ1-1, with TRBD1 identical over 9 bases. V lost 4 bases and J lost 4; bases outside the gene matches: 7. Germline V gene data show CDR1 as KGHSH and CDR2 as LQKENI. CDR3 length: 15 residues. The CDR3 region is CASSLQGQGGTEAFF. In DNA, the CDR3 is TGTGCCAGCTCACTACAGGGACAGGGTGGCACTGAAGCTTTCTTT.

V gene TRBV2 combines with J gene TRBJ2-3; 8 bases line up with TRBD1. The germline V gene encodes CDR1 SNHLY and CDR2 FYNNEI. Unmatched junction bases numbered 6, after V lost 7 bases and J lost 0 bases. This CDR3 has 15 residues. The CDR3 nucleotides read TGTGCCAGCATGCCGGGACAGGCGAGCACAGATACGCAGTATTTT. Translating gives CASMPGQASTDTQYF.